This T cell receptor (beta chain) is from a study of chemoradiotherapy in HPV16-positive cancers. CDR3 length: 17 amino acids. Germline-derived CDR1 and CDR2 are MNHNS and SASEGT. V was pared by 3 bases and J by 2 bases, with 11 bases of the junction left unmatched. Regarding this clone: Its antigen is as yet unknown.

Sequenced by immunoSEQ multiplex PCR; TCRdb stores in-frame clones only, minus some. This sample has around 53,000 clones; 90% occur once, and the top ten carry around 3.5%. Findings and caveats of the study: HPV-responsive T-cell expansion during chemoradiotherapy was linked to improved recurrence-free survival in HPV16-positive patients. The functional HPV-specific definition rests on just two HPV16-positive patients. Non-HPV-specific T cells did not expand in tumors during treatment, whereas candidate HPV-specific clones and E7-related motifs did.

Repeated repertoire sampling spanned the course of chemoradiotherapy. The specimen was blood, collected from a patient who underwent chemoradiotherapy. The source of this sequence is a human donor with HPV-associated anogenital cancer. The chain couples TRBV6-1 to TRBJ2-3; 7 bases map to TRBD1. CDR3 residues: CASSDDLTGQFTDTQYF. The DNA for the CDR3 is TGTGCCAGCAGTGATGATCTGACGGGACAGTTCACAGATACGCAGTATTTT.